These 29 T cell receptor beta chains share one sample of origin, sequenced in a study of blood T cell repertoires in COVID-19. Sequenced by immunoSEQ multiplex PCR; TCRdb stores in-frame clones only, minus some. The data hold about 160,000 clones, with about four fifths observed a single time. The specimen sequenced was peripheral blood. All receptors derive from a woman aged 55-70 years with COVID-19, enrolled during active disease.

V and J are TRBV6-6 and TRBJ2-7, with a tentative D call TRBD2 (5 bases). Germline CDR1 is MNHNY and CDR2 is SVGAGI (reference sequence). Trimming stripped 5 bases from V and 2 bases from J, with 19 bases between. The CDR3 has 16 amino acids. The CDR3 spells CASSGPVSGKAYEQYF. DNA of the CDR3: TGTGCCAGCAGTGGCCCGGTTTCGGGGAAGGCCTACGAGCAGTACTTC.

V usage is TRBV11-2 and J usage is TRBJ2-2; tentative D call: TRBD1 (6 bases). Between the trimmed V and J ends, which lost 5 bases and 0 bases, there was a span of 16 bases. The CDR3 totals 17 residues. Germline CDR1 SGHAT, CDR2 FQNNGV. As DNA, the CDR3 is TGTGCCAGCAGCACTAAGTGGGGGCTCGCGAACACCGGGGAGCTGTTTTTT. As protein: CASSTKWGLANTGELFF.

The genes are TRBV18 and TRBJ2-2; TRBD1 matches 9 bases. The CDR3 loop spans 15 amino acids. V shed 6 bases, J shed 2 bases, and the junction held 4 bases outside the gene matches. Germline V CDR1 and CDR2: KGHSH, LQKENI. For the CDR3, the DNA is TGTGCCAGCTCGGGGGACAGGGAAAACACCGGGGAGCTGTTTTTT. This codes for CASSGDRENTGELFF.

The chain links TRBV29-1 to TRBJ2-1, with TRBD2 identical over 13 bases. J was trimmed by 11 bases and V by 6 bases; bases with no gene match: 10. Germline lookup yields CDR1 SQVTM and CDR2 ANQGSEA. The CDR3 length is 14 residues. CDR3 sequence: CSVGTSGTSWKQFF. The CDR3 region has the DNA TGCAGCGTCGGGACTAGCGGGACCAGTTGGAAGCAGTTCTTC.

The CDR3 reads CASSKGQGRINYGYTF. The CDR3 DNA follows: TGTGCCAGCAGCAAGGGACAGGGGAGGATTAACTATGGCTACACCTTC. The rearrangement links TRBV11-2 to TRBJ1-2, with 10 nucleotides matching TRBD1. Germline values: CDR1 SGHAT, CDR2 FQNNGV. The junction had 7 bases not matched to a gene; V was cut back by 5 bases and J by 1 base. CDR3 length equals 16 residues.

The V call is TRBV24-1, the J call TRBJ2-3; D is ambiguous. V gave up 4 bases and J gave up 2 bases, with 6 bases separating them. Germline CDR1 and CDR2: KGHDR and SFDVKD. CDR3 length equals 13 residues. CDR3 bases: TGTGCCACCAGTGAACTCCACACAGATACGCAGTATTTT. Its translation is CATSELHTDTQYF.

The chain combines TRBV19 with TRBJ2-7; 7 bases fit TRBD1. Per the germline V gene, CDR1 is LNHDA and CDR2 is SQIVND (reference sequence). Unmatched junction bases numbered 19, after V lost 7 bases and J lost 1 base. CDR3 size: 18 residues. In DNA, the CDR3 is TGTGCCAGTACCCCGGGACAGAGGGTCACCGTTGAGTCCTACGAGCAGTACGTC. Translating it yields CASTPGQRVTVESYEQYV.

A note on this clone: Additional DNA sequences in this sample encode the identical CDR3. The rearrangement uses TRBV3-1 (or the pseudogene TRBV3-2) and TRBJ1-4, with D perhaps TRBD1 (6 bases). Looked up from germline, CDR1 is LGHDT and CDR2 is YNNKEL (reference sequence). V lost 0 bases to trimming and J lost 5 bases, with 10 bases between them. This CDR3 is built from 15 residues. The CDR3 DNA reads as TGTGCCAGCAGCCAAGAAGGGCAGGGGAATGAAAAACTGTTTTTT. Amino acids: CASSQEGQGNEKLFF.

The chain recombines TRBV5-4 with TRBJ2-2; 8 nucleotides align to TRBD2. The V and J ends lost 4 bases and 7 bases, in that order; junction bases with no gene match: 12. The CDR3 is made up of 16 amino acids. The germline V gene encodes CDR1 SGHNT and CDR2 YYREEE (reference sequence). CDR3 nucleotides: TGTGCCAGCAGCCCGTCGGTACGGGGGGGGTACGGGGAGCTGTTTTTT. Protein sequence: CASSPSVRGGYGELFF.

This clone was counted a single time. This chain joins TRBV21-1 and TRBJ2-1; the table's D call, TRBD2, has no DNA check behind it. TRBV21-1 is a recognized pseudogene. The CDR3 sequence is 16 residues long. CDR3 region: CASSKAWREVNNEQFF. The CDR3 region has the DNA TGTGCCAGCAGCAAAGCCTGGCGGGAGGTTAACAATGAGCAGTTCTTC.

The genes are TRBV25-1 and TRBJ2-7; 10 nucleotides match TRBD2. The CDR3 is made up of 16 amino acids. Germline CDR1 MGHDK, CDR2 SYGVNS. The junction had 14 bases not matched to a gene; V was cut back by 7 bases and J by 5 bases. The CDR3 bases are TGTGCCAGCATCCTCACCCGGGCTAGCGGGAGAGACGAGCAGTACTTC. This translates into CASILTRASGRDEQYF.

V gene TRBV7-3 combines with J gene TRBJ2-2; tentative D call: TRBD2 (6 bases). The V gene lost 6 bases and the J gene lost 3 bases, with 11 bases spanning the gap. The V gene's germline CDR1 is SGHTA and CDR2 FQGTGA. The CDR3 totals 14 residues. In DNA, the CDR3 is TGTGCCAGCAGACGGGACTTCGACACCGGGGAGCTGTTTTTT. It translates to CASRRDFDTGELFF.

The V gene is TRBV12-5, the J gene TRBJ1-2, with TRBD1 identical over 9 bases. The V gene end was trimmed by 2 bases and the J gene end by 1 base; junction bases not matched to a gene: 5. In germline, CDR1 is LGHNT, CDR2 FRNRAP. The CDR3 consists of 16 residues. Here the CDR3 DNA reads TGTGCTAGTGGTTTGTCCGGGACAGGGAATAACTATGGCTACACCTTC. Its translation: CASGLSGTGNNYGYTF.

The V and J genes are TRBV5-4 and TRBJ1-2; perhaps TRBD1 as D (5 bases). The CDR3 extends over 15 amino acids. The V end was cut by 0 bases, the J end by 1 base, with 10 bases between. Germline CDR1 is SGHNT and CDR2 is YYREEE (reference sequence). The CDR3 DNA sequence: TGTGCCAGCAGCTTGGAGGGGAGGGGTAACTATGGCTACACCTTC. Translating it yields CASSLEGRGNYGYTF.

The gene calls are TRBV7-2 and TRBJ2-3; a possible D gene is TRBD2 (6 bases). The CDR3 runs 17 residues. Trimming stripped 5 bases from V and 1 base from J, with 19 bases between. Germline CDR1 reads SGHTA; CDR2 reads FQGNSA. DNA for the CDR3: TGTGCCAGCAGCGCTAGCGCTGAAGTGGCGGGCACAGATACGCAGTATTTT. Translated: CASSASAEVAGTDTQYF.

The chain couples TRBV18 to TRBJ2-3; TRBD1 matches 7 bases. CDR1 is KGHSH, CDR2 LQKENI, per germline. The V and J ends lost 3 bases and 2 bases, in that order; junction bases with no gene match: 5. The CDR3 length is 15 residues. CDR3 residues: CASSPQGGHTDTQYF. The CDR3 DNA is TGTGCCAGCTCACCTCAAGGGGGCCACACAGATACGCAGTATTTT.

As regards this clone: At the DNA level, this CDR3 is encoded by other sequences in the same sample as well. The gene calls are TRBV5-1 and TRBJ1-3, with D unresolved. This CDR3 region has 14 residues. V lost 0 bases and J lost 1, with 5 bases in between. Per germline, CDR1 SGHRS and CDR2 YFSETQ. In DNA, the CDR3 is TGCGCCAGCAGCTTGGACAGATCTGGAAACACCATATATTTT. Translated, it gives CASSLDRSGNTIYF.

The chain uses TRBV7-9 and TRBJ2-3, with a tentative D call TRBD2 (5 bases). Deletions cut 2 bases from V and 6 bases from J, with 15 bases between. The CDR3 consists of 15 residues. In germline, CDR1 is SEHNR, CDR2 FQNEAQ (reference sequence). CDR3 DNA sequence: TGTGCCAGCAGCTTAAATGGACTCAGGTCGGATACGCAGTATTTT. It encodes CASSLNGLRSDTQYF.

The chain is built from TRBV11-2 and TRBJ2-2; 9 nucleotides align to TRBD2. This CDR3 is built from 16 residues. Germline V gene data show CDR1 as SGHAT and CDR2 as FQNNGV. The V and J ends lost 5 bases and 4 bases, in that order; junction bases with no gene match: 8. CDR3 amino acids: CASSDKGSGSTGELFF. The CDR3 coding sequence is TGTGCCAGCAGCGATAAGGGTAGCGGGAGCACCGGGGAGCTGTTTTTT.

The CDR3 protein is CSELVTDTQYF. For the CDR3, the DNA is TGCAGTGAACTGGTAACAGATACGCAGTATTTT. This chain links TRBV20-1 with TRBJ2-3; D uncertain. Germline V gives CDR1 DFQATT, CDR2 SNEGSKA (reference sequence). The CDR3 length is 11 residues. V was shortened by 7 bases and J by 3 bases, with 8 bases between the two germline ends.

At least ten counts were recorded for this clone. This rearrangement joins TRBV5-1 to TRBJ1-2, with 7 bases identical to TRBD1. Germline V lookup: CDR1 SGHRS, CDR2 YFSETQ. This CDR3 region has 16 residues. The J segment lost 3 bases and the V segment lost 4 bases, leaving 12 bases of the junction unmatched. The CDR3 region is CASSPNALGTDYGYTF. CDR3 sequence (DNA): TGCGCCAGCAGCCCCAATGCTCTCGGGACAGACTATGGCTACACCTTC.

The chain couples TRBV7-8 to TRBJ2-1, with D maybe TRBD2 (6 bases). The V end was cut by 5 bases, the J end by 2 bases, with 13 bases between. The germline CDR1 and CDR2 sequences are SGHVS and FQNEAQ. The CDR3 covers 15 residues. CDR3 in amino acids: CASSARDSTYNEQFF. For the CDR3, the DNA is TGTGCCAGCAGCGCTCGGGACTCAACCTACAATGAGCAGTTCTTC.

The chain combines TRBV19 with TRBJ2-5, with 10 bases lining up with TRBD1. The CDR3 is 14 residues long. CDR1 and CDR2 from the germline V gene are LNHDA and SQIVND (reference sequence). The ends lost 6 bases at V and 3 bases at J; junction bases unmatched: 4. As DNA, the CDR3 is TGTGCCAGTAGCACCGGGACAGGGGAAGAGACCCAGTACTTC. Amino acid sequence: CASSTGTGEETQYF.

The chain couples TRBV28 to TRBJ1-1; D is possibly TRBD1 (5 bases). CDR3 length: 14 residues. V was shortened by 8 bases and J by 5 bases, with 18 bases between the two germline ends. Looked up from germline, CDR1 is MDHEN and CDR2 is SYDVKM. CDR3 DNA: TGTGCCAGCGGGGGGGACGGGGTAACAACTGAAGCTTTCTTT. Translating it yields CASGGDGVTTEAFF.

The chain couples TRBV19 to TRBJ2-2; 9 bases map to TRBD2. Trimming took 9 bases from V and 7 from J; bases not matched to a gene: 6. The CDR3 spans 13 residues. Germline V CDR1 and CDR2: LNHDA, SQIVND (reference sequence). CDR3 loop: CASRGLALGELFF. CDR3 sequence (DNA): TGTGCCAGCCGTGGACTAGCGCTCGGGGAGCTGTTTTTT.

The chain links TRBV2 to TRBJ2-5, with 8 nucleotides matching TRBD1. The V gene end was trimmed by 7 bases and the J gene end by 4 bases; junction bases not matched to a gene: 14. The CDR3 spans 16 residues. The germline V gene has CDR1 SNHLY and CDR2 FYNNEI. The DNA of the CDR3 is TGTGCCAGCACGAACCCCCAGGGGGCGGGGCGAGAGACCCAGTACTTC. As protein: CASTNPQGAGRETQYF. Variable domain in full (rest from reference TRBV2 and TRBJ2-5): EPEVTQTPSHQVTQMGQEVILRCVPISNHLYFYWYRQILGQKVEFLVSFYNNEISEKSEIFDDQFSVERPDGSNFTLKIRSTKLEDSAMYFCASTNPQGAGRETQYFGPGTRLLVL.

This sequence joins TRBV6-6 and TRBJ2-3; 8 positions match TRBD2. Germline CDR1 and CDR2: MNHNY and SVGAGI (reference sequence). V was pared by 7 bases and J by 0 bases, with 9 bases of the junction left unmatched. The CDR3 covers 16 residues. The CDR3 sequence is CASTLSGGTSTDTQYF. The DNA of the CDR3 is TGTGCCAGCACCCTGAGCGGGGGAACTAGCACAGATACGCAGTATTTT.

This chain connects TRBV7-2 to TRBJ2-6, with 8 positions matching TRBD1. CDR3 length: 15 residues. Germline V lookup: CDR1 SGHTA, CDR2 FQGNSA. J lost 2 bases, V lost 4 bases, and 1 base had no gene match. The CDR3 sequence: CASSSGGAGANVLTF. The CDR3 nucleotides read TGTGCCAGCAGCTCAGGGGGCGCTGGGGCCAACGTCCTGACTTTC. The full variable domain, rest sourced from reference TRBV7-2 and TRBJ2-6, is GAGVSQSPSNKVTEKGKDVELRCDPISGHTALYWYRQSLGQGLEFLIYFQGNSAPDKSGLPSDRFSAERTGGSVSTLTIQRTQQEDSAVYLCASSSGGAGANVLTFGAGSRLTVL.

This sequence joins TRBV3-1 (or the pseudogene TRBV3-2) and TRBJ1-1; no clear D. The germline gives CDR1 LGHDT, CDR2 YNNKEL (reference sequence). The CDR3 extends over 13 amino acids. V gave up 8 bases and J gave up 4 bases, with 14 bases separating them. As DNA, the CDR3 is TGTGCCAGCGCCTTCGGGAGAACCACTGAAGCTTTCTTT. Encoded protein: CASAFGRTTEAFF.